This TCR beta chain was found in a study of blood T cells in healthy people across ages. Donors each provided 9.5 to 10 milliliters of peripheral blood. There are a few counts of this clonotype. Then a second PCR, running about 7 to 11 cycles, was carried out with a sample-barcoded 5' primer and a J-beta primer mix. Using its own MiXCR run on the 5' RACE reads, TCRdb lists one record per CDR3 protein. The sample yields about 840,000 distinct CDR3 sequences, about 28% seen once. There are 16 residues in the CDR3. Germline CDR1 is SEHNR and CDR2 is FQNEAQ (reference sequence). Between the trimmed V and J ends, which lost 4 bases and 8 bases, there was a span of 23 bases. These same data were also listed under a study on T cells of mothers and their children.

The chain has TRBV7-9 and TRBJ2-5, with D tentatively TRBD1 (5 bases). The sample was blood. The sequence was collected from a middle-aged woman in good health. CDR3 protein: CASSSDMGLPRSTQYF. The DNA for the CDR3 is TGTGCCAGCAGCTCGGATATGGGGCTGCCAAGATCCACCCAGTACTTC.